These 23 T cell receptor beta chains were sequenced from one sample in a study of T cell repertoires in cytomegalovirus infection. TCRdb re-derived calls from the reads in MiXCR, one entry per CDR3 protein. Here the sample spans about 680,000 distinct CDR3 sequences, roughly 24% being singletons. Specimen: CD8+ T cells from PBMCs. Receptors were obtained from a human donor in good health (CMV status not recorded). Some clones in this sample may be carry-over from other donors' samples.

This clonotype was seen at least ten times. The chain joins TRBV7-8 to TRBJ2-2; 9 nucleotides agree with TRBD1. Trimming took 5 bases from V and 4 from J; bases not matched to a gene: 5. Germline-derived CDR1 and CDR2 are SGHVS and FQNEAQ. This CDR3 is 15 amino acids long. CDR3 sequence: CASSPGTGSTGELFF. DNA for the CDR3: TGTGCCAGCAGCCCCGGGACAGGGAGCACCGGGGAGCTGTTTTTT. Combining the CDR3 with reference TRBV7-8 and TRBJ2-2 gives the whole variable domain GAGVSQSPRYKVAKRGQDVALRCDPISGHVSLFWYQQALGQGPEFLTYFQNEAQLDKSGLPSDRFFAERPEGSVSTLKIQRTQQEDSAVYLCASSPGTGSTGELFFGEGSRLTVL.

This clonotype was detected only a few times. V is TRBV2 and J is TRBJ2-3, with a possible D match to TRBD2 (6 bases). With 10 bases removed from V and 1 base from J, the gap between germline ends came to 15 bases. The CDR3 is made up of 14 amino acids. The V gene's germline CDR1 is SNHLY and CDR2 FYNNEI. The CDR3 DNA sequence: TGTGCCATTAACCCCGGCGGGGGCACAGATACGCAGTATTTT. Protein: CAINPGGGTDTQYF.

The chain carries TRBV14 and TRBJ1-1; maybe TRBD1 (5 bases). With 1 base removed from V and 10 bases from J, the gap between germline ends came to 10 bases. The CDR3 has 12 amino acids. Germline loops: CDR1 SGHDN, CDR2 FVKESK. CDR3 protein: CASSQVPQGAFF. CDR3 coding DNA: TGTGCCAGCAGCCAAGTCCCCCAGGGAGCTTTCTTT.

This sequence joins TRBV7-9 and TRBJ1-1, with unresolved D. CDR3 length: 14 residues. Trimming pared 7 bases from V and 1 base from J, leaving 13 bases between. CDR1 is SEHNR and CDR2 is FQNEAQ in the germline V gene (reference sequence). The CDR3 DNA is TGTGCCAGCAACCCTAAGGCCTCGAACACTGAAGCTTTCTTT. The encoded protein is CASNPKASNTEAFF.

The CDR3 reads CATSRTAYNEQFF. In nucleotides, the CDR3 is TGTGCCACCAGCAGGACAGCTTACAATGAGCAGTTCTTC. This sequence joins TRBV15 and TRBJ2-1, with a possible D match to TRBD1 (5 bases). V shed 3 bases and J shed 4 bases, with 7 bases lying between them. CDR1 and CDR2 from the germline V gene are LNHNV and YYDKDF (reference sequence). The CDR3 runs 13 residues.

At least ten counts were recorded for this clonotype. The CDR3 region is CASSFRGGPGANVLTF. CDR3 nucleotides: TGTGCCAGCAGCTTCCGGGGGGGTCCCGGGGCCAACGTCCTGACTTTC. The chain is built from TRBV7-8 and TRBJ2-6, with TRBD2 identical over 8 bases. CDR3 length: 16 residues. Losses at the gene ends were 3 bases for V and 4 bases for J; bases not matched to a gene: 5. Germline V CDR1 and CDR2: SGHVS, FQNEAQ.

This clonotype was picked up a small number of times. V usage is TRBV4-1 and J usage is TRBJ1-2; TRBD1 matches 7 bases. The CDR3 covers 15 residues. Trimming cost V 1 base and J 2 bases; bases outside gene matches: 4. Germline CDR1 reads MGHRA; CDR2 reads YSYEKL. CDR3 bases: TGCGCCAGCAGCCAAGGTCCAGGGGGGAACTATGGCTACACCTTC. Protein product: CASSQGPGGNYGYTF.

This clonotype was recorded many times. The chain is built from TRBV7-2 and TRBJ2-7, with TRBD1 matching over 8 bases. This CDR3 is 15 amino acids long. J gave up 5 bases and V 6 bases, and 12 bases lay outside the gene matches. In germline, CDR1 is SGHTA, CDR2 FQGNSA. The CDR3 DNA follows: TGTGCCAGCAGTTTCCGGGACAGGTTCGGGGACGAGCAGTACTTC. It is translated as CASSFRDRFGDEQYF.

The V call is TRBV6-5, the J call TRBJ1-1; tentatively, D is TRBD1 (6 bases). The CDR3 loop spans 14 amino acids. Between the trimmed V and J ends, which lost 7 bases and 1 base, there was a span of 13 bases. CDR1 is MNHEY and CDR2 is SVGAGI in the germline V gene. CDR3 sequence reads: CASNLQGGNTEAFF. CDR3 DNA: TGTGCCAGCAACCTACAGGGAGGGAACACTGAAGCTTTCTTT.

Remarks on this clonotype: A read error is possible here, since a much larger clone lies one base away. The chain joins TRBV7-6 to TRBJ2-1; D is possibly TRBD1 (5 bases). V lost 4 bases to trimming and J lost 8 bases, with 18 bases between them. There are 15 residues in the CDR3. Germline CDR1 SGHVS, CDR2 FNYEAQ. The CDR3 DNA sequence: TGTGCCAGCAGCTCTCCGCAGGGTAGGATCGATGAGCAGTTCTTC. It encodes CASSSPQGRIDEQFF. The whole variable domain, remainder taken from reference TRBV7-6 and TRBJ2-1, is GAGVSQSPRYKVTKRGQDVALRCDPISGHVSLYWYRQALGQGPEFLTYFNYEAQQDKSGLPNDRFSAERPEGSISTLTIQRTEQRDSAMYRCASSSPQGRIDEQFFGPGTRLTVL.

This clonotype was seen only a few times. The chain couples TRBV3-1 to TRBJ2-5, with D tentatively TRBD2 (5 bases). The V and J ends lost 0 bases and 4 bases respectively, with 15 bases between them. This CDR3 has 16 amino acids. Germline CDR1 and CDR2: LGHDT and YNNKEL (reference sequence). CDR3 DNA sequence: TGTGCCAGCAGCCAAGATGGAGGCGACAATCTAGAGACCCAGTACTTC. Translating gives CASSQDGGDNLETQYF.

The sample holds many counts of this clonotype. The V and J genes are TRBV6-2 or TRBV6-3 and TRBJ2-7, with D maybe TRBD1 (5 bases). Trimming took 11 bases from V and 4 from J, leaving 21 bases between them. Germline values: CDR1 MNHEY, CDR2 SVGEGT. This CDR3 has 14 residues. CDR3 residues: CAAANPRRGYEQYV. Written as DNA, the CDR3 is TGTGCCGCAGCCAACCCCCGTAGGGGATACGAGCAGTACGTC.

V is TRBV7-6 and J is TRBJ2-5; D is uncertain. Looked up from germline, CDR1 is SGHVS and CDR2 is FNYEAQ. The CDR3 contains 13 residues. V lost 2 bases and J lost 7, with 11 bases in between. CDR3 coding DNA: TGTGCCAGCAGCTTATTTGGGGAAGTGACCCAGTACTTC. This encodes CASSLFGEVTQYF.

This clonotype was detected only a few times. This sequence joins TRBV28 and TRBJ2-1; D perhaps matches TRBD2 (6 bases). CDR3 length: 15 amino acids. Trimming removed 3 bases at V and 4 bases at J, with 13 bases between. CDR1 and CDR2 (germline): MDHEN, SYDVKM. This CDR3 reads CASSLWTGEYNEQFF. The CDR3 DNA reads as TGTGCCAGCAGTTTGTGGACGGGGGAGTACAATGAGCAGTTCTTC.

This clonotype was recorded a few times. The chain links TRBV7-9 to TRBJ1-2; TRBD1 matches 7 bases. J was trimmed by 3 bases and V by 7 bases; bases with no gene match: 8. The germline CDR1 and CDR2 sequences are SEHNR and FQNEAQ (reference sequence). CDR3 length: 14 amino acids. This chain's CDR3 is CASTQEGQYYGYTF. The CDR3 DNA reads TGTGCCAGCACCCAAGAGGGACAGTACTATGGCTACACCTTC.

A few counts support this clonotype. The chain couples TRBV27 to TRBJ2-7, with D possibly being TRBD1 (5 bases). V was pared by 3 bases and J by 1 base, with 13 bases between. Germline CDR1 is MNHEY and CDR2 is SMNVEV (reference sequence). CDR3 length: 15 residues. The CDR3 region is CASSFTQGLSYEQYF. The DNA for the CDR3 is TGTGCCAGCAGTTTTACTCAGGGCCTATCCTACGAGCAGTACTTC.

The rearrangement uses TRBV7-9 and TRBJ2-7, with D hard to call. The CDR3 is made up of 14 amino acids. The germline V gene encodes CDR1 SEHNR and CDR2 FQNEAQ (reference sequence). The V end lost 1 base, the J end lost 2 bases, and 9 bases lay between the germline ends. The DNA for the CDR3 is TGTGCCAGCAGCTTAGACAATAAACCCTACGAGCAGTACTTC. It specifies CASSLDNKPYEQYF. Complete variable domain (other parts from reference TRBV7-9 and TRBJ2-7): DTGVSQNPRHKITKRGQNVTFRCDPISEHNRLYWYRQTLGQGPEFLTYFQNEAQLEKSRLLSDRFSAERPKGSFSTLEIQRTEQGDSAMYLCASSLDNKPYEQYFGPGTRLTVT.

This clonotype is a singleton in its sample. This chain uses TRBV28 with TRBJ2-7; TRBD1 matches 9 bases. J gave up 2 bases and V 6 bases, and 8 bases lay outside the gene matches. From germline, CDR1 is MDHEN and CDR2 SYDVKM. This CDR3 is 15 amino acids long. The CDR3 DNA reads as TGTGCCAGCAGCCCAACAGGGGGCGAGACCTACGAGCAGTACGTC. This encodes CASSPTGGETYEQYV.

This clonotype was detected many times. The chain recombines TRBV28 with TRBJ2-1; TRBD2 agrees at 7 bases. The CDR3 totals 15 residues. From germline, CDR1 is MDHEN and CDR2 SYDVKM. Trimming took 7 bases from V and 3 from J; bases not matched to a gene: 9. The CDR3 is CASNPSGAIYNEQFF. Written as DNA, the CDR3 is TGTGCCAGCAACCCGAGCGGGGCCATCTACAATGAGCAGTTCTTC.

In its sample, this clonotype was seen many times. V gene TRBV6-5 combines with J gene TRBJ2-6; D not certain. Trimming stripped 2 bases from V and 4 bases from J, with 9 bases between. The CDR3 is made up of 15 amino acids. Germline values: CDR1 MNHEY, CDR2 SVGAGI. CDR3 nucleotides: TGTGCCAGCAGTTACGACCCTTCGGGGGCCAACGTCCTGACTTTC. As protein: CASSYDPSGANVLTF.

The gene calls are TRBV29-1 and TRBJ2-7, with 7 nucleotides matching TRBD1. The V gene end was trimmed by 4 bases and the J gene end by 2 bases; junction bases not matched to a gene: 5. The CDR3 length is 13 residues. Germline V lookup: CDR1 SQVTM, CDR2 ANQGSEA. CDR3 protein: CSVADRDTYEQYF. Written as DNA, the CDR3 is TGCAGCGTTGCTGACAGGGATACCTACGAGCAGTACTTC.

There are many counts of this clonotype. This chain joins TRBV7-9 and TRBJ1-1; tentative D call: TRBD1 (5 bases). CDR1 is SEHNR, CDR2 FQNEAQ, per germline (reference sequence). The CDR3 loop spans 12 amino acids. V was cut by 7 bases and J by 3 bases, with 9 bases left in between. The CDR3 coding sequence is TGTGCCAGCATCTCGGGGGACACTGAAGCTTTCTTT. Its translation: CASISGDTEAFF.

In this sample, this clonotype turned up a few times. The gene calls are TRBV7-9 and TRBJ1-1; 7 nucleotides align to TRBD1. V trimming: 7 bases; J trimming: 11 bases; junction bases outside the gene matches: 13. The CDR3 loop spans 13 amino acids. The germline CDR1 and CDR2 sequences are SEHNR and FQNEAQ (reference sequence). For the CDR3, the DNA is TGTGCCAGCAACCCGACAGGGAGGGTGTTGGCTTTCTTT. As protein: CASNPTGRVLAFF.